This T cell receptor (beta chain) was identified in a study of T-cell memory formation after mild COVID-19 (dated by TCRdb to about 2021). Background for the entire study: Most TCR sequence clusters were specific to one of the two donors. Longitudinal TCRalpha and TCRbeta repertoire sequencing tracked T-cell clones expanding and contracting after mild COVID-19 in a couple of donors. Two young, previously healthy adult volunteers made up the cohort, one male and one female.

PBMCs were isolated by Ficoll-Paque density gradient centrifugation. As to this clonotype: There is no known antigen for this receptor. No clone much larger than this one lies a single base away; base qualities are absent.

V drops 4 bases and J drops 2 bases, leaving 7 bases in between. From the cysteine up to the phenylalanine, the CDR3 has a length of 13 residues. The sequence is cut down to CDR3 DNA, 39 bases in frame from base 1. The germline V gene (reference sequence) provides CDR1 LGHDT and CDR2 YNNKEL. Study-wide findings and limitations: Clones that contracted from day 15 to 85 showed balanced CD4/CD8 phenotypes, whereas a second wave of clones that expanded from day 15 to 37 leaned towards CD4+. The second-wave clones that peaked on day 37 were not confirmed to be SARS-CoV-2 specific. Contracting CD4+ clones were located mainly in the CM and EM memory subsets, whereas CD8+ clones were found to be enriched in EMRA. The detection of some responding clones in pre-infection memory suggests that pre-existing cross-reactive memory T cells joined the SARS-CoV-2 response. Only a couple of mild cases were covered in the study, and larger cohorts including severe cases with pre-infection samples were considered necessary.

The data were produced on an Illumina NovaSeq 6000. TCRalpha and TCRbeta cDNA libraries were constructed by 5'RACE with constant-segment primers, with sample barcodes and unique molecular identifiers being introduced. Trizol reagent was used to extract RNA from every sample. Libraries were amplified in two PCR steps, with a second sample barcode and Illumina TruSeq adapters added in the second step. Sequencing of the libraries was done on an Illumina NovaSeq, producing 2 x 150 bp paired-end reads. Concerning the study's data processing: The reads were demultiplexed and collapsed into UMI-guided consensus sequences using migec v1.2.7. Using mixcr v2.1.11, the UMI consensuses were aligned to TRA and TRB V and J templates and assembled into clonotypes. A clonotype was counted as expanded or contracted only if both edgeR and NoisET called the change significant, with noise models trained on biological replicates. For edgeR calls, the thresholds were a false discovery rate-adjusted p below 0.01 and a log2 fold-change of 1. As an exploratory analysis of dynamics, max-normalized trajectories of the 1000 most abundant clonotypes were examined by PCA with hierarchical clustering. Separately sequenced CD4+ and CD8+ repertoires were used to assign the CD4 or CD8 phenotype of responding clones. TCRdb applied fastp at Q25 and MiXCR to the public reads, then kept only in-frame beta chains. For every CDR3 protein sequence, its rows merge into one entry that carries the most common genes and DNA. TCRdb assigned the V and J calls; the authors' analysis was not used. This sample has 470,000 or so distinct CDR3 sequences in its table, and under 20% of those were observed once. Around a fifth of the sample is in the top ten clones.

The sequence joins TRBV3-1 to TRBJ2-3; the D gene assignment is ambiguous. This clonotype originated in a man younger than 35 who had mild COVID-19 (a few samples of this study predate the infection). The sample titles of this study are shuffled in the database, so cell type and time point are left out; the donor was told from shared clones. Sequencing was performed on PBMCs or a T cell subset sorted from them (not recorded which). In nucleotide form, the sequence is TGTGCCAGCAGCCCATTCCCCACAGATACGCAGTATTTT. It translates to CASSPFPTDTQYF.